Listed below are T cell receptor beta chains from one sample, sequenced in a study of graft-versus-host responses after intestinal transplantation. TCRdb's copy holds only in-frame clones and misses some; the assay was immunoSEQ multiplex PCR. The repertoire holds approximately 16,000 clones, with 88% as singletons. Sequenced material: PBMCs, taken roughly 110 days after intestinal transplant. These receptors were taken from a human patient who received an intestinal transplant, so some T cells may come from the graft donor. Both conserved end residues are part of each CDR3.

>TRBJ1-1|TRBV6-6
CASSHDRSAEAFF
>TRBJ2-1|TRBV9
CASSEAETEQFF
>TRBJ2-7|TRBV4-1
CASSQEKGPLWNYEQYF
>TRBJ1-2|TRBV5-1
CASSLEFGQGAGGYTF
>TRBJ2-3|TRBV5-6
CASSLTTSGPDTQYF
>TRBJ1-1|TRBV4-1
CASSLGTGLEGAFF
>TRBJ2-2|TRBV27
CASSSQGYTGELFF
>TRBJ1-2|TRBV6-8
CASSEQGIYGYTF
>TRBJ1-2|TRBV5-5
CASSLGDRGYGYTF
>TRBJ1-2|TRBV6-5
CASSLGTYYGYTF
>TRBJ1-4|TRBV30
CAWKSTGGPLFF
>TRBJ2-1|TRBV6-1
CASSERLAGEQFF
>TRBJ2-5|TRBV7-7
CASSSAGTQRETQYF
>TRBJ1-2|TRBV28
CASSLWGSYGYTF
>TRBJ2-7|TRBV30
CAWSLPPGTGRYEQYF
>TRBJ2-5|TRBV28
CASSYREGQETQYF
>TRBJ1-1|TRBV19
CATDRGTGLNTEAFF